These 15 T cell receptor beta chains were sequenced from one sample in a study of cytomegalovirus exposure and HLA in healthy donors. Profiled with immunoSEQ multiplex PCR; TCRdb holds only in-frame clones, not every one. Found here are 200,000 to 300,000 clones, 90% of them singletons; the top ten hold approximately 3%. Sequenced material: PBMCs. These receptors were taken from a young woman in good health and CMV-seronegative.

J is TRBJ2-5 and V is TRBV27; D not certain. V lost 5 bases and J 4 bases, leaving 11 bases between the germline ends. CDR1 and CDR2 from the germline V gene are MNHEY and SMNVEV (reference sequence). The CDR3 is made up of 13 amino acids. The CDR3 bases are TGTGCCAGCAGTCCTAGTGAAGGAGAGACCCAGTACTTC. Translating gives CASSPSEGETQYF.

This chain links TRBV29-1 with TRBJ1-1; D is uncertain. Trimming took 6 bases from V and 5 from J, leaving 16 bases between them. The CDR3 extends over 13 amino acids. The germline gives CDR1 SQVTM, CDR2 ANQGSEA. CDR3 nucleotide sequence: TGCAGCGTCAAGGCCCCGGTAGGTACTGAAGCTTTCTTT. Translated: CSVKAPVGTEAFF.

The chain joins TRBV10-3 to TRBJ2-2, with no clear D. Trimming pared 4 bases from V and 1 base from J, leaving 7 bases between. CDR1 ENHRY and CDR2 SYGVKD come from the germline V gene. This CDR3 has 14 amino acids. The CDR3 DNA follows: TGTGCCATCAGTGGGGTCTTGAACACCGGGGAGCTGTTTTTT. Its translation: CAISGVLNTGELFF.

The CDR3 bases are TGTGCCAGCAGCGTAGCTTCGGACGACAGGGGCTATGGCTACACCTTC. Translated, it gives CASSVASDDRGYGYTF. The gene calls are TRBV9 and TRBJ1-2, with 8 bases that match TRBD1. J lost 4 bases, V lost 0 bases, and 8 bases had no gene match. The CDR3 covers 16 residues. Germline CDR1 SGDLS, CDR2 YYNGEE.

The chain links TRBV4-3 to TRBJ2-7; 14 positions match TRBD2. Germline V gene data show CDR1 as LGHNA and CDR2 as YSLEER. V trimming: 1 base; J trimming: 3 bases; junction bases outside the gene matches: 2. The CDR3 consists of 16 residues. CDR3 region: CASSQGTSGRRYEQYF. The CDR3, as DNA: TGCGCCAGCAGCCAAGGGACTAGCGGGAGGCGCTACGAGCAGTACTTC.

V gene TRBV5-6 combines with J gene TRBJ2-7; maybe TRBD1 (6 bases). Germline assignment: CDR1 SGHDT and CDR2 YYEEEE. Trimming cost V 4 bases and J 6 bases, with 11 bases left between them. The length of the CDR3 is 12 residues. CDR3: CASSVYRVEQYF. Here the CDR3 DNA reads TGTGCCAGCAGCGTATACAGGGTCGAGCAGTACTTC.

This rearrangement joins TRBV7-9 to TRBJ2-5; 7 bases line up with TRBD2. V shed 4 bases and J 3 bases; nucleotides not matched to a gene: 17. In germline, CDR1 is SEHNR, CDR2 FQNEAQ (reference sequence). The CDR3 length is 18 residues. The CDR3 loop reads CASSSPGGRPQFEETQYF. The CDR3 DNA reads as TGTGCCAGCAGCTCCCCGGGGGGACGGCCTCAATTCGAAGAGACCCAGTACTTC. Drawing the rest from reference TRBV7-9 and TRBJ2-5, the complete variable domain is DTGVSQNPRHKITKRGQNVTFRCDPISEHNRLYWYRQTLGQGPEFLTYFQNEAQLEKSRLLSDRFSAERPKGSFSTLEIQRTEQGDSAMYLCASSSPGGRPQFEETQYFGPGTRLLVL.

V is TRBV19 and J is TRBJ2-1; TRBD2 aligns across 8 bases. Germline-derived CDR1 and CDR2 are LNHDA and SQIVND (reference sequence). This CDR3 comprises 13 residues. With V trimmed by 3 bases and J by 12 bases, 7 bases remained unmatched. DNA of the CDR3: TGTGCCAGTAGTATGGCTAGCGGGTCCTCGCAGTTCTTC. Translated, it gives CASSMASGSSQFF. The complete variable domain, with remaining parts taken from reference TRBV19 and TRBJ2-1, reads DGGITQSPKYLFRKEGQNVTLSCEQNLNHDAMYWYRQDPGQGLRLIYYSQIVNDFQKGDIAEGYSVSREKKESFPLTVTSAQKNPTAFYLCASSMASGSSQFFGPGTRLTVL.

V and J are TRBV13 and TRBJ2-5; D possibly corresponds to TRBD2 (5 bases). Per germline, CDR1 PRHDT and CDR2 FYEKMQ (reference sequence). V lost 0 bases, J lost 1 base, and 9 bases lay in between. CDR3 size: 15 residues. CDR3 nucleotides: TGTGCCAGCAGCTTAGGCGGCGGGCGCCAAGAGACCCAGTACTTC. Translation: CASSLGGGRQETQYF.

J is TRBJ2-5 and V is TRBV2; no definite D call. Germline values: CDR1 SNHLY, CDR2 FYNNEI. The CDR3 spans 14 residues. V lost 2 bases to trimming and J lost 1 base, with 8 bases between them. The CDR3 loop is CASSEPSPQETQYF. The CDR3 bases are TGTGCCAGCAGTGAACCATCGCCCCAAGAGACCCAGTACTTC.

This chain links TRBV11-2 with TRBJ2-7; D remains unclear. Germline V lookup: CDR1 SGHAT, CDR2 FQNNGV. The CDR3 extends over 13 amino acids. V shed 1 base and J shed 4 bases, with 8 bases lying between them. The CDR3 spells CASSLVDGYEQYF. As DNA, the CDR3 is TGTGCCAGCAGCTTAGTGGACGGATACGAGCAGTACTTC.

The chain recombines TRBV19 with TRBJ1-5, with a weak D call TRBD1 (5 bases). With 5 bases removed from V and 2 bases from J, the gap between germline ends came to 25 bases. The CDR3 runs to 19 residues. Germline-derived CDR1 and CDR2 are LNHDA and SQIVND (reference sequence). The CDR3 DNA is TGTGCCAGTAGTCTTGGGGCCGAGGGGTACCTCGCAGGCAATCAGCCCCAGCATTTT. Translated, it gives CASSLGAEGYLAGNQPQHF.

This chain joins TRBV7-3 and TRBJ2-2; the match to TRBD2 covers 10 bases. V was pared by 5 bases and J by 4 bases, with 10 bases of the junction left unmatched. CDR1 SGHTA and CDR2 FQGTGA come from the germline V gene. This CDR3 is 17 amino acids long. CDR3 DNA: TGTGCCAGCAGCCCCATTCTAGCGGGAGTAGGCACCGGGGAGCTGTTTTTT. Its translation is CASSPILAGVGTGELFF.

The J gene is TRBJ1-1, the V gene TRBV29-1; D gene uncertain. V lost 7 bases and J lost 4, with 7 bases in between. This CDR3 is 10 amino acids long. CDR1 is SQVTM and CDR2 is ANQGSEA in the germline V gene. The CDR3 protein is CSGPGTEAFF. In DNA form, the CDR3 reads TGCAGCGGGCCGGGCACTGAAGCTTTCTTT.

The chain is built from TRBV29-1 and TRBJ1-2; TRBD1 might be the D (5 bases). V dropped 4 bases and J dropped 1 base, with 13 bases sitting between them. The CDR3 is made up of 14 amino acids. The germline V gene has CDR1 SQVTM and CDR2 ANQGSEA. The CDR3 loop is CSVGPQQDNYGYTF. In DNA, the CDR3 is TGCAGCGTTGGACCCCAACAGGATAACTATGGCTACACCTTC.